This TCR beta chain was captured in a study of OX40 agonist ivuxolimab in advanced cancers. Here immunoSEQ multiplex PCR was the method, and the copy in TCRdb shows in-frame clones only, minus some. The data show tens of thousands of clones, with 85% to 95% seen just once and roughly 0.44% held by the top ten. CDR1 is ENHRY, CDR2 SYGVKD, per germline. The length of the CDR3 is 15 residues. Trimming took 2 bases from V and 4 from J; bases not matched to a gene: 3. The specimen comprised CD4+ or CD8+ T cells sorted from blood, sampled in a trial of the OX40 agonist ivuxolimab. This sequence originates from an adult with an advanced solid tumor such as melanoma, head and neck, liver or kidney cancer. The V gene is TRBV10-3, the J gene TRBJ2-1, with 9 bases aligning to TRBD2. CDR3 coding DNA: TGTGCCATCAGTGAGGCGGGAGGGCCTTACAATGAGCAGTTCTTC. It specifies CAISEAGGPYNEQFF.